Listed here are 5 T cell receptor beta chains from one sample, sequenced in a study of blood T cell repertoires in COVID-19. Method: immunoSEQ multiplex PCR; TCRdb's copy keeps in-frame clones and lacks some. The sample has about 160,000 clones; 65% to 90% are singletons. Source material: peripheral blood. These TCRs come from a man in his 70s with acute or convalescent COVID-19.

The CDR3 sequence: CASSLGTSGSTDTQYF. DNA of the CDR3: TGTGCCAGCAGCCTTGGGACTAGCGGGAGCACAGATACGCAGTATTTT. The chain couples TRBV2 to TRBJ2-3; 12 bases fit TRBD2. With 6 bases clipped from V and 0 bases from J, the junction kept 4 bases outside the gene matches. Germline CDR1 and CDR2: SNHLY and FYNNEI. This CDR3 is 16 amino acids long.

The rearrangement links TRBV6-5 to TRBJ1-4; D remains unclear. Germline V gene lookup returns CDR1 MNHEY and CDR2 SVGAGI. The CDR3 is 12 amino acids. Trimming pared 0 bases from V and 8 bases from J, leaving 4 bases between. The CDR3 nucleotides are TGTGCCAGCAGTTACTCGGGCGAAAAACTGTTTTTT. Its translation is CASSYSGEKLFF.

This clone was recorded once. The genes are TRBV7-3 and TRBJ2-1, with 14 bases aligning to TRBD2. The V and J ends lost 1 base and 8 bases, in that order; junction bases with no gene match: 7. The CDR3 spans 17 residues. Germline V CDR1 and CDR2: SGHTA, FQGTGA. CDR3 coding DNA: TGTGCCAGCAGCTTAAAGACTAGCGGGAGGGCCTTGGATGAGCAGTTCTTC. Translation gives CASSLKTSGRALDEQFF.

This rearrangement joins TRBV27 to TRBJ2-3; D possibly corresponds to TRBD1 (5 bases). There are 15 residues in the CDR3. Per germline, CDR1 MNHEY and CDR2 SMNVEV (reference sequence). V was trimmed by 1 base and J by 2 bases, leaving 10 bases between them. For the CDR3, the DNA is TGTGCCAGCAGTTTATACCCAGGGCTCACAGATACGCAGTATTTT. This translates into CASSLYPGLTDTQYF.

The V and J genes are TRBV30 and TRBJ2-5; 13 bases are a match to TRBD2. J lost 4 bases, V lost 2 bases, and 7 bases had no gene match. This CDR3 spans 16 amino acids. Germline loops: CDR1 GTSNPN, CDR2 SVGIG (reference sequence). In nucleotides, the CDR3 is TGTGCCTGGAGTAAGGGGCGACTAGCGGGAGGAGAGACCCAGTACTTC. Translation gives CAWSKGRLAGGETQYF. The full variable domain, completed using reference TRBV30 and TRBJ2-5, is SQTIHQWPATLVQPVGSPLSLECTVEGTSNPNLYWYRQAAGRGLQLLFYSVGIGQISSEVPQNLSASRPQDRQFILSSKKLLLSDSGFYLCAWSKGRLAGGETQYFGPGTRLLVL.